The T cell receptor beta chain under discussion was sequenced for a study of blood T cell repertoires in COVID-19. Overall study: Samples of COVID-19 (acute and convalescent) were obtained from the United States, Italy and Spain. From T cells, B-cell-depleted T cells, or PBMCs came the material, which was cDNA or gDNA.

As handled by the study authors: Estimation of nucleated cell counts was performed using reference gene primer amplification. The protocol was immunoSEQ multiplex PCR, while the TCRdb copy is restricted to in-frame clones and leaves out a portion. The DNA gave D and trimming, while V, J and clone size come from that table. The sample records tens of thousands of clones, about 88% being singletons. Per the germline V gene, CDR1 is KGHDR and CDR2 is SFDVKD. Trimming took 3 bases from V and 4 from J, leaving 14 bases between them. The CDR3 spans 15 residues. The sequence was obtained from a man older than 75 with acute or convalescent COVID-19. This chain links TRBV24-1 with TRBJ2-5, with a possible D match to TRBD2 (5 bases). Input material: peripheral blood. The CDR3 DNA follows: TGTGCCACCAGTGATGTCCAGGACGCGGGAGAGACCCAGTACTTC. This sequence encodes CATSDVQDAGETQYF.